Listed here are 14 T cell receptor beta chains from one sample, sequenced in a study of T-cell memory formation after mild COVID-19. TCRdb used MiXCR to reprocess the 5' RACE reads, holding one entry per CDR3 protein. The sample shows just over 350,000 distinct CDR3 sequences, roughly an eighth of them seen only once. Sequenced input: PBMCs or a T cell subset sorted from them (not recorded which). The receptor source for this set is a man younger than 30 who had mild COVID-19 (a few samples of this study predate the infection). Cell type and time point are not known.

This clonotype was seen ten or more times. The V and J genes are TRBV29-1 and TRBJ2-7, with D unclear. The CDR3 is 13 residues long. Germline V gene sequence: CDR1 SQVTM, CDR2 ANQGSEA. V lost 5 bases and J lost 1, with 12 bases in between. CDR3: CSVYGLLSYEQYF. CDR3 nucleotide sequence: TGCAGCGTTTATGGGTTGTTGTCCTACGAGCAGTACTTC.

This chain joins TRBV28 and TRBJ1-6, with D tentatively TRBD1 (5 bases). Trimming pared 8 bases from V and 6 bases from J, leaving 14 bases between. Germline assignment: CDR1 MDHEN and CDR2 SYDVKM. The CDR3 is 14 residues long. The CDR3, as DNA: TGTGCCAGCGCCATCATGCAGGGTAATTCACCCCTCCACTTT. This translates into CASAIMQGNSPLHF.

This clonotype was picked up a small number of times. The genes are TRBV6-5 and TRBJ2-5; 7 bases are a match to TRBD2. CDR3 length: 13 amino acids. The ends lost 1 base at V and 9 bases at J; junction bases unmatched: 5. Germline CDR1 is MNHEY and CDR2 is SVGAGI. Written as DNA, the CDR3 is TGTGCCAGCAGTTACTGGGGCGGGAGTTCCCAGTACTTC. Protein: CASSYWGGSSQYF.

Here the CDR3 reads CASSLEWGAGEETQYF. The CDR3 DNA reads as TGTGCCAGCAGCTTAGAGTGGGGCGCCGGGGAAGAGACCCAGTACTTC. The rearrangement uses TRBV11-2 and TRBJ2-5, with D perhaps being TRBD1 or TRBD2 (5 bases each). V lost 0 bases and J 3 bases, leaving 14 bases between the germline ends. This CDR3 is 16 amino acids long. Germline CDR1 and CDR2: SGHAT and FQNNGV.

This clonotype has only a few counts. The genes are TRBV7-8 and TRBJ2-5, with D tentatively TRBD2 (6 bases). This CDR3 contains 16 residues. V was cut by 2 bases and J by 0 bases, with 13 bases left in between. CDR1 and CDR2 from the germline V gene are SGHVS and FQNEAQ. The CDR3 reads CASSLLAGQYQETQYF. The CDR3 DNA reads TGTGCCAGCAGCTTACTTGCGGGGCAGTACCAAGAGACCCAGTACTTC.

The chain links TRBV6-2 or TRBV6-3 to TRBJ2-1, with 7 bases matching TRBD2. V trimming: 5 bases; J trimming: 0 bases; junction bases outside the gene matches: 16. Germline assignment: CDR1 MNHEY and CDR2 SVGEGT. The CDR3 totals 19 residues. The CDR3 nucleotides are TGTGCCAGCAGTCCCGCACCCTCCACTAGCGTCCTCTCCTACAATGAGCAGTTCTTC. It translates to CASSPAPSTSVLSYNEQFF.

In DNA form, the CDR3 reads TGTGCCAGCAGGAGGGGGGTGGACAATGAGCAGTTCTTC. Its protein product is CASRRGVDNEQFF. The chain has TRBV3-1 and TRBJ2-1; possibly TRBD1 or TRBD2 for D (6 bases each). The CDR3 consists of 13 residues. Trimming left V 6 bases short and J 5 bases short, with 11 bases between. CDR1 and CDR2 from the germline V gene are LGHDT and YNNKEL (reference sequence).

Only a few counts were recorded for this clonotype. The gene calls are TRBV5-1 and TRBJ1-1; D is uncertain. Trimming left V 0 bases short and J 1 base short, with 7 bases between. Germline V CDR1 and CDR2: SGHRS, YFSETQ. The CDR3 runs 14 residues. Here the CDR3 reads CASSLDPQNTEAFF. The CDR3, as DNA: TGCGCCAGCAGCTTGGACCCACAGAACACTGAAGCTTTCTTT. Together with reference TRBV5-1 and TRBJ1-1, the CDR3 gives the full variable domain: KAGVTQTPRYLIKTRGQQVTLSCSPISGHRSVSWYQQTPGQGLQFLFEYFSETQRNKGNFPGRFSGRQFSNSRSEMNVSTLELGDSALYLCASSLDPQNTEAFFGQGTRLTVV.

This chain joins TRBV7-3 and TRBJ2-1; 8 nucleotides match TRBD2. Trimming at V came to 5 bases and at J to 10 bases, leaving 7 bases not matched to a gene. The CDR3 is 13 amino acids. Germline CDR1 reads SGHTA; CDR2 reads FQGTGA. The CDR3 DNA follows: TGTGCCAGCAGCCCCAGCGGCGGGGGGGAGCAGTTCTTC. It is translated as CASSPSGGGEQFF. The full variable domain, with the rest looked up from reference TRBV7-3 and TRBJ2-1, is GAGVSQTPSNKVTEKGKYVELRCDPISGHTALYWYRQSLGQGPEFLIYFQGTGAADDSGLPNDRFFAVRPEGSVSTLKIQRTERGDSAVYLCASSPSGGGEQFFGPGTRLTVL.

This chain joins TRBV12-3 or TRBV12-4 and TRBJ1-4; no clear D gene. The V end was cut by 0 bases, the J end by 10 bases, with 9 bases between. CDR3 size: 13 residues. The CDR3 nucleotides read TGTGCCAGCAGTTTAGCTTCTTCCGGAAAACTGTTTTTT. The encoded protein is CASSLASSGKLFF.

The chain uses TRBV2 and TRBJ2-7, with D possibly TRBD2 on 7 matching bases. Per the germline V gene, CDR1 is SNHLY and CDR2 is FYNNEI. Trimming took off 5 bases at V and 4 bases at J, with 21 bases between the two ends. The CDR3 consists of 16 residues. CDR3 sequence (DNA): TGTGCCAGCAGTTTAACCTCGGGGGGCCGAGAATACGAGCAGTACGTC. This translates into CASSLTSGGREYEQYV.

In its sample, this clonotype was seen many times. This sequence joins TRBV7-9 and TRBJ2-5; no clear D gene. V was clipped by 3 bases and J by 5 bases, with 7 bases between them. From germline, CDR1 is SEHNR and CDR2 FQNEAQ (reference sequence). The CDR3 totals 12 residues. CDR3 in DNA: TGTGCCAGCAGCTTTGTACGGGAGACCCAGTACTTC. It yields the protein CASSFVRETQYF. The full variable domain, with the rest looked up from reference TRBV7-9 and TRBJ2-5, is DTGVSQNPRHKITKRGQNVTFRCDPISEHNRLYWYRQTLGQGPEFLTYFQNEAQLEKSRLLSDRFSAERPKGSFSTLEIQRTEQGDSAMYLCASSFVRETQYFGPGTRLLVL.

J is TRBJ2-1 and V is TRBV7-6; 10 bases line up with TRBD2. The germline V gene encodes CDR1 SGHVS and CDR2 FNYEAQ. V shed 3 bases and J 8 bases; nucleotides not matched to a gene: 13. This CDR3 contains 17 residues. In nucleotides, the CDR3 is TGTGCCAGCAGCTTGGGAATGAGCGGGGGGGCCGAAGATGAGCAGTTCTTC. This gives the protein CASSLGMSGGAEDEQFF. Full variable domain (remainder filled in from reference TRBV7-6 and TRBJ2-1): GAGVSQSPRYKVTKRGQDVALRCDPISGHVSLYWYRQALGQGPEFLTYFNYEAQQDKSGLPNDRFSAERPEGSISTLTIQRTEQRDSAMYRCASSLGMSGGAEDEQFFGPGTRLTVL.

The chain has TRBV11-2 and TRBJ1-3; 7 bases line up with TRBD1. Germline V gene lookup returns CDR1 SGHAT and CDR2 FQNNGV. J was trimmed by 2 bases and V by 5 bases; bases with no gene match: 6. The CDR3 sequence is 15 residues long. This chain's CDR3 is CASSPIGTAGNTIYF. As DNA, the CDR3 is TGTGCCAGCAGCCCAATCGGGACAGCTGGAAACACCATATATTTT.